Described below is a single T cell receptor beta chain sequence and its context. No antigen is known for it. This entry is derived from a study of cytomegalovirus exposure and HLA in healthy donors. This CDR3 has 14 amino acids. Trimming took 4 bases from V and 5 from J, leaving 13 bases between them. Germline V gene lookup returns CDR1 SGHRS and CDR2 YFSETQ. Primers included in the PCR were 60 Vbeta and 13 Jbeta primers. Repertoires were generated with immunoSEQ multiplex PCR, while TCRdb's copy carries only in-frame clones and drops some. This table has 150,000 to 200,000 clones, about 75% appearing once. The donors were healthy bone marrow donors. Study outcomes and limitations: Presence/absence analyses assumed roughly uniform sequencing depth across donors. In a later analysis, HLA-associated beta chains showed higher expansion and lower generation probabilities than comparable chains. Some TCR beta chains (more than 150 of them) were listed as cytomegalovirus-associated.

The rearrangement joins TRBV5-1 to TRBJ2-1; possible D gene TRBD1, 6 bases. Sequencing input: PBMCs. This receptor was taken from a man aged 35-49 years in good health and CMV-seropositive. CDR3 DNA sequence: TGCGCCAGCAGCGGGGGCATGAATAACAATGAGCAGTTCTTC. Amino acid sequence: CASSGGMNNNEQFF.